What follows are 30 T cell receptor beta chains derived from one specimen sequenced in a study of tumor and adjacent non-tumor tissue in lung cancer. A modified ARM-PCR protocol with three rounds of nested PCR amplified TCRbeta. MiXCR, applied by TCRdb to the multiplex PCR reads, yields one record per CDR3 protein. Here the sample spans 80,000 to 130,000 distinct CDR3 sequences, 60% to 80% being singletons. This sample's RNA came from whole unsorted tissue. Distant lung tissue was collected more than 3 cm away from the tumor edge. The material sequenced was distant non-tumor lung tissue. The receptor source for this set is a man under 40 with non-small cell lung cancer.

About this clonotype itself: One base away lies a much larger clone, so this may be a sequencing read error. The chain couples TRBV20-1 to TRBJ1-4, with a possible D match to TRBD1 (5 bases). Germline CDR1 is DFQATT and CDR2 is SNEGSKA (reference sequence). This CDR3 has 13 amino acids. Trimming removed 8 bases at V and 8 bases at J, with 18 bases between. The CDR3 spells CSPYGGDREKLFF. Written as DNA, the CDR3 is TGCAGTCCCTACGGGGGGGATAGGGAAAAACTGTTTTTT.

On this clonotype itself: One end of the junction varies from germline; a read error may be responsible. V is TRBV12-3 or TRBV12-4 and J is TRBJ1-1; D possibly corresponds to TRBD1 (5 bases). The CDR3 totals 12 residues. The CDR3, as DNA: TGTGCCCGCAGTTTGGGAAGGGGTGAAGCTTTATTT. The encoded protein is CARSLGRGEALF.

This clonotype has only one observation. This chain links TRBV11-1 with TRBJ2-7; D not certain. The germline V and J ends were trimmed by 1 base and 7 bases, with 11 bases remaining between them. CDR3 length: 13 amino acids. Germline CDR1 is SGHAT and CDR2 is FQDESV (reference sequence). CDR3 in amino acids: CASSLGTAAEQYF. The CDR3 DNA reads TGTGCCAGCAGCTTAGGAACGGCAGCGGAGCAGTACTTC. Full variable domain (missing parts from reference TRBV11-1 and TRBJ2-7): EAEVAQSPRYKITEKSQAVAFWCDPISGHATLYWYRQILGQGPELLVQFQDESVVDDSQLPKDRFSAERLKGVDSTLKIQPAELGDSAMYLCASSLGTAAEQYFGPGTRLTVT.

Only a few counts were recorded for this clonotype. A much larger clone differs by one base, so this may be a read error. V usage is TRBV4-2 and J usage is TRBJ1-1; D unclear. Per the germline V gene, CDR1 is LGHNA and CDR2 is YNFKEQ. The CDR3 length is 13 residues. CDR3 region: CASSQEQTGETFF. The DNA of the CDR3 is TGTGCCAGCAGCCAAGAACAGACGGGTGAAACTTTCTTT.

This clonotype was detected ten times or more. The chain couples TRBV6-5 to TRBJ1-4; 8 nucleotides line up with TRBD1. The ends lost 3 bases at V and 7 bases at J; junction bases unmatched: 4. Germline CDR1 MNHEY, CDR2 SVGAGI. The CDR3 has 14 residues. CDR3 coding DNA: TGTGCCAGCAGTTATAGGCAGGGGGCTGAAAAACTGTTTTTT. It encodes CASSYRQGAEKLFF.

This clonotype showed up just once. Its ends do not fully match the called genes, so a read error is possible. The V and J genes are TRBV11-1 and TRBJ2-3, with a tentative D call TRBD1 (5 bases). This CDR3 region has 14 residues. Germline CDR1 is SGHAT and CDR2 is FQDESV (reference sequence). Written as DNA, the CDR3 is TGTGCCAGCAACTTGACGTCAGTCACAGGTACGCGGTTTTTT. It codes for CASNLTSVTGTRFF.

Worth noting for this clonotype: Given the absence of the conserved phenylalanine or tryptophan at the CDR3 end, a read error is likely. CDR3 DNA: TGTGCCAGCAGCCCTGAGGGAGGTGGCTACGAGCAGTACTTA. It encodes CASSPEGGGYEQYL. V is TRBV11-2 and J is TRBJ2-7; D might be TRBD2 (6 bases). V gave up 5 bases and J gave up 3 bases, with 14 bases separating them. The germline V gene encodes CDR1 SGHAT and CDR2 FQNNGV. The CDR3 totals 14 residues.

In the case of this clonotype: The CDR3 does not close with the conserved phenylalanine or tryptophan, likely indicating a read error. The CDR3 DNA is TGTGCCAGCAGCTTAGATGAGGGATGGGGCACAGATACGCAGTATGTT. Its protein is CASSLDEGWGTDTQYV. The chain couples TRBV11-2 to TRBJ2-3; the D gene is possibly TRBD2 (5 bases). V dropped 0 bases and J dropped 1 base, with 11 bases sitting between them. The CDR3 consists of 16 residues. Germline-derived CDR1 and CDR2 are SGHAT and FQNNGV.

Remarks on this clonotype: A much more abundant neighbour one base away suggests this may be a read error. The rearrangement uses TRBV5-5 and TRBJ2-2; D remains ambiguous. Germline V gene lookup returns CDR1 SGHKS and CDR2 YYEKEE (reference sequence). The CDR3 has 15 residues. Trimming left V 2 bases short and J 1 base short, with 9 bases between. The CDR3 spells CASSLEDVNTGELFF. The CDR3 DNA reads TGTGCCAGCAGCTTAGAGGACGTGAACACCGGGGAGCTGTTTTTT.

About this clonotype: A much larger clonotype is one base distant, so this may be a read error. The chain is built from TRBV6-5 and TRBJ1-2; D not certain. The V and J ends lost 7 bases and 3 bases respectively, with 12 bases between them. The CDR3 is made up of 13 amino acids. From germline, CDR1 is MNHEY and CDR2 SVGAGI. DNA for the CDR3: TGTGCCAGCACCTTATCATCGGACTATGGCTACACCTTC. It encodes CASTLSSDYGYTF.

In its sample, this clonotype was seen many times. V is TRBV4-2 and J is TRBJ2-1; 11 bases map to TRBD2. The CDR3 is 17 residues long. Germline V gene sequence: CDR1 LGHNA, CDR2 YNFKEQ. Unmatched junction bases numbered 11, after V lost 3 bases and J lost 7 bases. CDR3 loop: CASSHLGGTSGLNEQFF. CDR3 coding DNA: TGTGCCAGCAGCCACTTAGGTGGGACTAGCGGTTTGAATGAGCAGTTCTTC.

In the case of this clonotype: Sequence at one end of the junction differs from germline and may be a read error. The chain has TRBV5-4 and TRBJ2-3; 8 bases agree with TRBD2. There are 15 residues in the CDR3. Germline V gene sequence: CDR1 SGHNT, CDR2 YYREEE (reference sequence). This CDR3 is CASSLAGLGTDTHYF. For the CDR3, the DNA is TGTGCCAGCAGCTTGGCGGGACTAGGCACAGATACGCATTATTTT.

This clonotype has more than one count but fewer than ten. This is likely a read error, given that the CDR3 carries no conserved phenylalanine or tryptophan at its end. The rearrangement uses TRBV11-1 and TRBJ2-7, with TRBD1 matching over 8 bases. Germline V CDR1 and CDR2: SGHAT, FQDESV (reference sequence). The CDR3 runs 15 residues. V lost 2 bases, J lost 5 bases, and 8 bases stayed unmatched. The CDR3 sequence is CASSLLPTGVHEQYI. For the CDR3, the DNA is TGTGCCAGCAGCTTATTGCCGACAGGGGTGCACGAGCAGTACATC.

Points on this clonotype: In this CDR3 the conserved last residue, phenylalanine or tryptophan, is missing, so a read error is likely. The DNA is omitted, as the CDR3 cannot be located on it reliably, and the CDR3 follows TCRdb's listing. This chain joins TRBV11-3 and TRBJ2-1. Germline-derived CDR1 and CDR2 are SGHNT and YENEEA. The CDR3 sequence runs 13 residues, both termini included. The CDR3 here is CASSPTLGNDLFI.

This sequence joins TRBV20-1 and TRBJ2-7; 12 positions agree with TRBD2. CDR1 DFQATT and CDR2 SNEGSKA come from the germline V gene (reference sequence). CDR3 length: 15 residues. This CDR3 is CNTRGTSGRSYEQYF. The CDR3 DNA sequence: TGCAATACTAGAGGTACTAGCGGGAGGTCCTACGAGCAGTACTTC.

This sequence joins TRBV7-9 and TRBJ1-1; possible D gene TRBD1, 5 bases. The germline gives CDR1 SEHNR, CDR2 FQNEAQ (reference sequence). The V and J ends lost 5 bases and 6 bases respectively, with 16 bases between them. The CDR3 runs 14 residues. CDR3 nucleotide sequence: TGTGCCAGCAGCCGGACAAGACCTCTTCCTGAAGCTTTCTTT. It is translated as CASSRTRPLPEAFF.

Details on this clonotype: The junction differs from germline at one of its ends, possibly a read error. V gene TRBV11-3 combines with J gene TRBJ2-5, with a possible D match to TRBD2 (5 bases). This CDR3 has 15 amino acids. Germline lookup yields CDR1 SGHNT and CDR2 YENEEA. The DNA for the CDR3 is TGTGCCAGCAGCTTAGATGAGGGAGCAAGAGAGATCCAGTACTTC. Translation: CASSLDEGAREIQYF.

A word on this clonotype: A single base separates this from a much larger clone, so it may be a read error. V gene TRBV4-1 combines with J gene TRBJ1-4, with 8 bases fitting TRBD1. The CDR3 has 16 residues. The germline gives CDR1 MGHRA, CDR2 YSYEKL. The CDR3 region is CASSQPGQGGNGKLFF. The CDR3 DNA follows: TGCGCCAGCAGCCAACCCGGACAGGGTGGGAATGGAAAACTGTTTTTT.

A single count supports this clonotype. Relative to the germline gene, one junction end is altered; a read error may explain this. V gene TRBV20-1 combines with J gene TRBJ1-1; TRBD1 is a possible D gene (6 bases). Per the germline V gene, CDR1 is DFQATT and CDR2 is SNEGSKA (reference sequence). CDR3 length: 11 amino acids. The CDR3 region has the DNA TGCAGTGCCGGACAGCTTCTACAGGCTTTCTTC. It yields the protein CSAGQLLQAFF.

The chain carries TRBV6-5 and TRBJ1-1; 7 bases map to TRBD1. CDR1 MNHEY and CDR2 SVGAGI come from the germline V gene. The CDR3 is 14 residues long. CDR3 in amino acids: CASGSGQRNTEAFF. As DNA, the CDR3 is TGTGCAAGCGGCTCGGGACAGAGGAACACTGAAGCTTTCTTT.

Remarks on this clonotype: A single base separates this from a much larger clone, so it may be a read error. The genes are TRBV5-1 and TRBJ1-1; 7 bases agree with TRBD1. The J segment lost 1 base and the V segment lost 8 bases, leaving 8 bases of the junction unmatched. The CDR3 covers 14 residues. From germline, CDR1 is SGHRS and CDR2 YFSETQ. The CDR3 DNA sequence: TGCGCCAGGAGCCTGGGACAGACGAACACTGAAGCTTTCTTT. Translation: CARSLGQTNTEAFF.

There are many counts of this clonotype. The rearrangement links TRBV4-2 to TRBJ2-3, with 9 bases aligning to TRBD2. Trimming removed 0 bases from V and 3 bases from J; junction bases left unmatched: 13. The CDR3 consists of 19 residues. The germline V gene has CDR1 LGHNA and CDR2 YNFKEQ. Written as DNA, the CDR3 is TGTGCCAGCAGCCAAGACCCAAGCGGGGGGACCCCCCGGACAGATACGCAGTATTTT. It translates to CASSQDPSGGTPRTDTQYF.

This clonotype was seen a handful of times. This may come from a read error, since a much larger clone is one base off. The rearrangement links TRBV5-1 to TRBJ2-7, with D unresolved. V was clipped by 1 base and J by 7 bases, with 3 bases between them. The CDR3 extends over 10 amino acids. Looked up from germline, CDR1 is SGHRS and CDR2 is YFSETQ. CDR3 nucleotides: TGCGCCAGCAGCTTGAGGGAGCAGTACTTC. Translation: CASSLREQYF.

Details on this clonotype: A read error may account for a junction end that differs from germline. V usage is TRBV5-6 and J usage is TRBJ1-5; maybe TRBD1 (5 bases). The CDR3 is 15 residues long. Germline V lookup: CDR1 SGHDT, CDR2 YYEEEE. CDR3 amino acids: CPSSLATEGNQPQHF. The CDR3 bases are TGTCCCAGCAGCTTGGCGACAGAGGGCAATCAGCCCCAGCATTTT.

Worth noting for this clonotype: One junction end does not reproduce the germline sequence, and a read error may be involved. V usage is TRBV6-6 and J usage is TRBJ2-7; TRBD1 aligns across 7 bases. From germline, CDR1 is MNHNY and CDR2 SVGAGI (reference sequence). The CDR3 extends over 13 amino acids. In nucleotides, the CDR3 is TGTGCCAGCCACCGGGACAGCGCCCACGAGCCGTTCTTC. This gives the protein CASHRDSAHEPFF.

As concerns this clonotype: The junction departs from germline at one end; a sequencing error may be responsible. This chain joins TRBV6-2 or TRBV6-3 and TRBJ1-6; no reliable D call. The CDR3 extends over 13 amino acids. The germline V gene has CDR1 MNHEY and CDR2 SVGEGT. CDR3 bases: TGTGCCAGCAGTTACGCCGATAATTCATCCCTCCATTTT. Its protein product is CASSYADNSSLHF.

This chain uses TRBV7-8 with TRBJ2-7; D perhaps matches TRBD1 (5 bases). This CDR3 spans 15 amino acids. Trimming pared 4 bases from V and 2 bases from J, leaving 15 bases between. Germline CDR1 reads SGHVS; CDR2 reads FQNEAQ. CDR3 amino acids: CASSSDRPPTYEQYF. CDR3 nucleotide sequence: TGTGCCAGCAGCTCCGACAGACCGCCCACCTACGAGCAGTACTTC.

V and J are TRBV20-1 and TRBJ2-7; weak D call: TRBD1 (6 bases). The CDR3 is made up of 12 amino acids. V was trimmed by 6 bases and J by 4 bases, leaving 13 bases between them. Germline loops: CDR1 DFQATT, CDR2 SNEGSKA (reference sequence). CDR3 amino acids: CSAGQNVYEQYF. The CDR3 DNA reads as TGCAGTGCAGGACAGAATGTGTACGAGCAGTACTTC.

Worth noting for this clonotype: At one end, the junction sequence differs from germline, possibly due to a read error. The chain's CDR3 is CASSQGSAMNTEAFF. The CDR3 region has the DNA TGCGCCAGCAGCCAAGGGTCCGCGATGAACACCGAAGCTTTCTTT. V gene TRBV4-3 combines with J gene TRBJ1-1; D uncertain. This CDR3 has 15 residues. The germline V gene has CDR1 LGHNA and CDR2 YSLEER.

In the case of this clonotype: Germline is not matched at one junction end, which may reflect a read error. The chain combines TRBV7-8 with TRBJ2-7, with a tentative D call TRBD2 (6 bases). CDR3 length: 18 residues. The germline V gene encodes CDR1 SGHVS and CDR2 FQNEAQ. CDR3 sequence: CASSPGPGTGTLSYEEYF. CDR3 bases: TGTGCCAGCAGCCCAGGACCCGGAACCGGGACTTTATCTTACGAGGAGTACTTC.